This TCR beta chain came from a study of OX40 agonist ivuxolimab in advanced cancers. V shed 0 bases and J shed 1 base, with 15 bases lying between them. CDR1 is SGHNT and CDR2 is YYREEE in the germline V gene (reference sequence). CDR3 length: 17 amino acids. About this clone itself: What it binds is unknown.

Study outcomes and limitations: By week 6 at 0.1 to 3.0 mg/kg, blood CD4+ and CD8+ T cells had expanded clonally.

The protocol was immunoSEQ multiplex PCR, while the TCRdb copy is restricted to in-frame clones and leaves out a portion. The table records tens of thousands of clones, roughly 80% of them present only once. The chain employs TRBV5-4 and TRBJ2-3; maybe TRBD1 (5 bases). Sequenced material: CD4+ or CD8+ T cells sorted from blood, taken in a trial of the OX40 agonist ivuxolimab. This receptor was taken from an adult with an advanced solid tumor such as melanoma, head and neck, liver or kidney cancer. The CDR3 region is CASSLANRFEGTDTQYF. The CDR3 nucleotides are TGTGCCAGCAGCTTGGCTAACAGGTTCGAGGGCACAGATACGCAGTATTTT.